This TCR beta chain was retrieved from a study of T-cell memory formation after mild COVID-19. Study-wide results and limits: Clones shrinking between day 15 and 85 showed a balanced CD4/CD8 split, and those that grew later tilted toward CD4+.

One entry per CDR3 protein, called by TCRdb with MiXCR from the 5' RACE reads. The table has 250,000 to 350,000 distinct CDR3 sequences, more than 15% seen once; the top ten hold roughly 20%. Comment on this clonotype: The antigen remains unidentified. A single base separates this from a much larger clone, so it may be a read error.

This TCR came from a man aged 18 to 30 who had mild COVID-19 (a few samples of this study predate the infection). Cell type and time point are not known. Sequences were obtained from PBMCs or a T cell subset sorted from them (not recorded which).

CDR3 sequence (DNA): TGCGCCAGCAGCTCACAGTGGGGGTCCTACGAGCAGTACTTC. Translated: CASSSQWGSYEQYF. The chain has TRBV5-1 and TRBJ2-7; D is tentatively TRBD1 or TRBD2 (5 bases each). CDR1 is SGHRS and CDR2 is YFSETQ in the germline V gene. Trimming shortened V by 3 bases and J by 1 base, and 11 bases separated the two germline ends. The CDR3 is 14 residues long.